Shown below are 27 T cell receptor beta chains from a single sample sequenced in a study of regulatory T cells in long-lasting Graves disease. The time point here: persistent/refractory GD, antithyroid drugs over 5 years with positive TRAb. The TCR library was made from RNA that had been extracted from PBMCs in TRIzol. The authors built TCR beta libraries using iRepertoire HTBI primers and Arm-PCR of CDR3 regions. MiXCR, run by TCRdb on the multiplex PCR reads, gives a single entry per CDR3 protein. The sample yields a few hundred thousand distinct CDR3 sequences, under 25% seen once. The material was peripheral blood mononuclear cells (PBMCs), obtained when the disease was refractory, from a patient treated with antithyroid drugs. The receptors here all came from a female donor with Graves disease.

This clonotype has just a few counts. The rearrangement joins TRBV12-3 or TRBV12-4 to TRBJ1-3; D remains ambiguous. V was shortened by 2 bases and J by 2 bases, with 7 bases between the two germline ends. The CDR3 has 14 residues. The DNA for the CDR3 is TGTGCCAGCAGTTTAAACAGCGCTGGAAACACCATATATTTT. The encoded protein is CASSLNSAGNTIYF.

In this sample, this clonotype turned up many times. The chain links TRBV11-2 to TRBJ2-2; 10 bases are shared with TRBD2. With 2 bases clipped from V and 0 bases from J, the junction kept 3 bases outside the gene matches. CDR1 and CDR2 from the germline V gene are SGHAT and FQNNGV. There are 17 residues in the CDR3. In nucleotides, the CDR3 is TGTGCCAGCAGCTTACTTCTAGCGGGGGCGAACACCGGGGAGCTGTTTTTT. Translated, it gives CASSLLLAGANTGELFF.

CDR3 in DNA: TGTGCCAGCGGGCCTCCAGGGGGCGAGCAGTACTTC. Residues: CASGPPGGEQYF. The V call is TRBV12-3 or TRBV12-4, the J call TRBJ2-7; TRBD1 matches at 7 bases. This CDR3 is 12 amino acids long. V was pared by 8 bases and J by 6 bases, with 7 bases of the junction left unmatched.

The chain joins TRBV7-2 to TRBJ1-5; D gene uncertain. The CDR3 has 15 residues. Germline-derived CDR1 and CDR2 are SGHTA and FQGNSA. Trimming removed 5 bases at V and 6 bases at J, with 17 bases between. The CDR3 loop reads CASSPAGSRGQPQHF. Here the CDR3 DNA reads TGTGCCAGCAGCCCAGCGGGAAGCCGCGGTCAGCCCCAGCATTTT. The variable domain in full, with the rest retrieved from reference TRBV7-2 and TRBJ1-5, is GAGVSQSPSNKVTEKGKDVELRCDPISGHTALYWYRQSLGQGLEFLIYFQGNSAPDKSGLPSDRFSAERTGGSVSTLTIQRTQQEDSAVYLCASSPAGSRGQPQHFGDGTRLSIL.

This sequence joins TRBV9 and TRBJ2-7; D remains ambiguous. With 0 bases removed from V and 2 bases from J, the gap between germline ends came to 9 bases. Germline V CDR1 and CDR2: SGDLS, YYNGEE. The CDR3 contains 14 residues. CDR3 sequence (DNA): TGTGCCAGCAGCGTAGGGGCGCAGACCTACGAGCAGTACTTC. Encoded protein: CASSVGAQTYEQYF.

This rearrangement joins TRBV7-9 to TRBJ1-5; D call uncertain. Germline values: CDR1 SEHNR, CDR2 FQNEAQ (reference sequence). This CDR3 spans 15 amino acids. Deletions cut 1 base from V and 0 bases from J, with 7 bases between. CDR3 nucleotide sequence: TGTGCCAGCAGCTTAGAAAGATATAGCAATCAGCCCCAGCATTTT. It encodes CASSLERYSNQPQHF.

This clonotype was seen ten or more times. This rearrangement joins TRBV2 to TRBJ2-7, with TRBD1 matching over 8 bases. J lost 3 bases, V lost 2 bases, and 3 bases had no gene match. CDR1 and CDR2 from the germline V gene are SNHLY and FYNNEI. The CDR3 loop spans 14 amino acids. DNA of the CDR3: TGTGCCAGCAGTGAAAGTGGACAGGGCTACGAGCAGTACTTC. It codes for CASSESGQGYEQYF.

This clonotype was observed a handful of times. The chain couples TRBV20-1 to TRBJ2-7; D call uncertain. The CDR3 sequence is 14 residues long. V lost 2 bases, J lost 3 bases, and 14 bases lay in between. CDR1 DFQATT and CDR2 SNEGSKA come from the germline V gene (reference sequence). The CDR3 coding sequence is TGCAGTGCTAGACTCGCGACTGCAATCTACGAGCAGTACTTC. Protein: CSARLATAIYEQYF.

On this clonotype itself: This may come from a read error, since a much larger clone is one base off. The gene calls are TRBV20-1 and TRBJ2-5; TRBD2 matches at 13 bases. Trimming took 6 bases from V and 0 from J; bases not matched to a gene: 1. Germline lookup yields CDR1 DFQATT and CDR2 SNEGSKA (reference sequence). The CDR3 has 14 amino acids. The CDR3 is CSATSGGDQETQYF. CDR3 in DNA: TGCAGTGCAACTAGCGGGGGGGACCAAGAGACCCAGTACTTC.

This clonotype was observed a handful of times. The rearrangement links TRBV12-3 or TRBV12-4 to TRBJ2-2; perhaps TRBD2 as D (6 bases). The CDR3 covers 17 residues. Between the trimmed V and J ends, which lost 4 bases and 0 bases, there was a span of 15 bases. The CDR3: CASSYDLGSSNTGELFF. CDR3 nucleotide sequence: TGTGCCAGCAGTTACGATCTCGGGAGCTCGAACACCGGGGAGCTGTTTTTT.

On this clonotype: A single base separates this from a much larger clone, so it may be a read error. The rearrangement joins TRBV7-2 to TRBJ2-7; D not certain. CDR3 size: 12 residues. Germline loops: CDR1 SGHTA, CDR2 FQGNSA. V was trimmed by 3 bases and J by 6 bases, leaving 9 bases between them. CDR3 DNA: TGTGCCAGCAGCTTTCAGACAAGCGAGCAGTACTTC. It translates to CASSFQTSEQYF.

This chain joins TRBV6-4 and TRBJ2-2, with 7 bases fitting TRBD2. Germline assignment: CDR1 MRHNA and CDR2 SNTAGT. V trimming: 2 bases; J trimming: 1 base; junction bases outside the gene matches: 4. This CDR3 region has 16 residues. The CDR3 is CASSDRQRENTGELFF. The CDR3 nucleotides are TGTGCCAGCAGTGACAGACAGCGGGAGAACACCGGGGAGCTGTTTTTT.

This clonotype appeared a few times. The chain joins TRBV20-1 to TRBJ1-4, with D perhaps matching TRBD1 (6 bases). CDR1 is DFQATT, CDR2 SNEGSKA, per germline (reference sequence). The CDR3 is 12 amino acids. The V and J ends lost 6 bases and 5 bases respectively, with 10 bases between them. CDR3 in DNA: TGCAGTGCGAAGGGGGTGAATGAAAAACTGTTTTTT. It encodes CSAKGVNEKLFF.

This clonotype turned up a few times. This sequence joins TRBV11-3 and TRBJ2-4; 8 bases match TRBD2. Per the germline V gene, CDR1 is SGHNT and CDR2 is YENEEA. This CDR3 is built from 16 residues. V was pared by 5 bases and J by 4 bases, with 10 bases of the junction left unmatched. CDR3 nucleotide sequence: TGTGCCAGCAGCCCGGGACTAGACACGAGAAAAAACATTCAGTACTTC. It codes for CASSPGLDTRKNIQYF. Using reference TRBV11-3 and TRBJ2-4 for the parts outside the CDR3, the full variable domain is EAGVVQSPRYKIIEKKQPVAFWCNPISGHNTLYWYLQNLGQGPELLIRYENEEAVDDSQLPKDRFSAERLKGVDSTLKIQPAELGDSAVYLCASSPGLDTRKNIQYFGAGTRLSVL.

This clonotype was recorded many times. The V call is TRBV13, the J call TRBJ2-4; D not resolved. The germline CDR1 and CDR2 sequences are PRHDT and FYEKMQ (reference sequence). The V end lost 6 bases, the J end lost 1 base, and 13 bases lay between the germline ends. The CDR3 has 15 residues. The CDR3 DNA follows: TGTGCCAGCAGTTCCCGACGTTCGGCCAAAAACATTCAGTACTTC. It encodes CASSSRRSAKNIQYF.

A few counts support this clonotype. The chain uses TRBV19 and TRBJ1-2; no clear D. In germline, CDR1 is LNHDA, CDR2 SQIVND (reference sequence). The CDR3 runs 12 residues. The ends were cut back, 10 bases at V and 5 bases at J, with 14 bases in the middle. CDR3 amino acids: CATSPPPYGYTF. CDR3 DNA: TGTGCCACTTCACCCCCCCCTTATGGCTACACCTTC.

The sample holds many counts of this clonotype. The V and J genes are TRBV24-1 and TRBJ2-5; D gene ambiguous. Trimming stripped 5 bases from V and 0 bases from J, with 12 bases between. From germline, CDR1 is KGHDR and CDR2 SFDVKD. The CDR3 totals 15 residues. The CDR3 DNA sequence: TGTGCCACCAGTGTTGGGTCCTCGTACCAAGAGACCCAGTACTTC. Translating gives CATSVGSSYQETQYF.

This clonotype has only a few counts. V gene TRBV6-1 combines with J gene TRBJ2-7, with D unresolved. V was trimmed by 8 bases and J by 2 bases, leaving 7 bases between them. CDR1 and CDR2 (germline): MNHNS, SASEGT. This CDR3 has 11 residues. This CDR3 is CASHTAYEQYF. Written as DNA, the CDR3 is TGTGCCAGCCACACGGCCTACGAGCAGTACTTC.

This chain links TRBV6-1 with TRBJ1-2; a possible D gene is TRBD1 (6 bases). The germline CDR1 and CDR2 sequences are MNHNS and SASEGT. The CDR3 totals 14 residues. Trimming left V 8 bases short and J 2 bases short, with 15 bases between. The CDR3 spells CASGPGGPNYGYTF. CDR3 nucleotide sequence: TGTGCCAGCGGCCCGGGGGGGCCCAACTATGGCTACACCTTC.

The rearrangement joins TRBV7-2 to TRBJ1-2, with no clear D. Trimming took off 0 bases at V and 8 bases at J, with 16 bases between the two ends. Per the germline V gene, CDR1 is SGHTA and CDR2 is FQGNSA. The CDR3 is made up of 15 amino acids. The CDR3 sequence is CASSLAHTSYPGYTF. DNA for the CDR3: TGTGCCAGCAGCTTAGCGCACACTTCGTACCCGGGCTACACCTTC.

This chain joins TRBV3-1 and TRBJ1-4; 10 nucleotides match TRBD1. With 4 bases clipped from V and 7 bases from J, the junction kept 9 bases outside the gene matches. Germline V gene sequence: CDR1 LGHDT, CDR2 YNNKEL (reference sequence). The CDR3 has 16 amino acids. CDR3 sequence reads: CASSLVGQGGGEKLFF. In DNA form, the CDR3 reads TGTGCCAGCAGCCTCGTTGGACAGGGGGGCGGTGAAAAACTGTTTTTT.

The J gene is TRBJ2-7, the V gene TRBV7-9, with TRBD1 matching 9 bases. The CDR3 sequence is 16 residues long. V gave up 1 base and J gave up 3 bases; unmatched junction bases: 7. The V gene's germline CDR1 is SEHNR and CDR2 FQNEAQ (reference sequence). The CDR3 nucleotides read TGTGCCAGCAGCTTAGGGGGGGGGACAGGGATCTACGAGCAGTACTTC. It encodes CASSLGGGTGIYEQYF.

The chain employs TRBV11-2 and TRBJ2-7, with 7 bases matching TRBD2. V gave up 5 bases and J gave up 2 bases; unmatched junction bases: 6. This CDR3 has 14 amino acids. Germline V CDR1 and CDR2: SGHAT, FQNNGV. CDR3 protein: CASSRLAEPYEQYF. CDR3 coding DNA: TGTGCCAGCAGCCGGCTAGCGGAGCCCTACGAGCAGTACTTC.

This rearrangement joins TRBV11-2 to TRBJ2-1; 11 nucleotides align to TRBD2. CDR1 is SGHAT, CDR2 FQNNGV, per germline. J was trimmed by 8 bases and V by 0 bases; bases with no gene match: 9. The CDR3 runs to 17 residues. Here the CDR3 reads CASSLDLPSGRLYEQFF. CDR3 DNA: TGTGCCAGCAGCTTAGATCTGCCTAGCGGGAGGTTATATGAGCAGTTCTTC.

The sample holds a few counts of this clonotype. V and J are TRBV5-4 and TRBJ1-2; the match to TRBD1 covers 10 bases. Germline V gives CDR1 SGHNT, CDR2 YYREEE (reference sequence). V lost 4 bases, J lost 8 bases, and 11 bases stayed unmatched. The CDR3 length is 15 residues. The CDR3, as DNA: TGTGCCAGCAGCACCCCAGCCGGGACAGGGGAAGGCTACACCTTC. Residues: CASSTPAGTGEGYTF.

This clonotype was observed a handful of times. This sequence joins TRBV6-9 and TRBJ2-7; perhaps TRBD1 as D (6 bases). Trimming pared 4 bases from V and 0 bases from J, leaving 13 bases between. Germline CDR1 is MNHGY and CDR2 is SVAAGI. This CDR3 contains 15 residues. In DNA, the CDR3 is TGTGCCAGCAGTTTAAACAGGGACGGCTCCTACGAGCAGTACTTC. Protein product: CASSLNRDGSYEQYF.

The table lists this clonotype with many counts. The chain has TRBV3-1 and TRBJ2-7, with 7 nucleotides matching TRBD1. There are 14 residues in the CDR3. The germline V gene has CDR1 LGHDT and CDR2 YNNKEL (reference sequence). Losses at the gene ends were 4 bases for V and 3 bases for J; bases not matched to a gene: 6. Written as DNA, the CDR3 is TGTGCCAGCAGCCGGAGACAGGGCTACTACGAGCAGTACTTC. This codes for CASSRRQGYYEQYF.